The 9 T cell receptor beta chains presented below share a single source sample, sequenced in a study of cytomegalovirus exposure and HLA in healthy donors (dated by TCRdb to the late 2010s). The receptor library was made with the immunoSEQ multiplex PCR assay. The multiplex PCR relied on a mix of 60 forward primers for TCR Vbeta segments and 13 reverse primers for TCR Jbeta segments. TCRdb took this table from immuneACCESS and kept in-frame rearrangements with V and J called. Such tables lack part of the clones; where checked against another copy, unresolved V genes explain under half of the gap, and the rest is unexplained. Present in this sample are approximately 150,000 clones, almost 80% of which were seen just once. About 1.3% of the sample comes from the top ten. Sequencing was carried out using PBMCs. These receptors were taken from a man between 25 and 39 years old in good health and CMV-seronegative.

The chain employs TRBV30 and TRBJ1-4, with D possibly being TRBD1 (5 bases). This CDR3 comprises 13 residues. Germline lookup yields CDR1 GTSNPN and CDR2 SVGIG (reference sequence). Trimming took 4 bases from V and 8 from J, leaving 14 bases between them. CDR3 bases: TGTGCCTGGACCCGGGGGTCTTGGGAAAAACTGTTTTTT. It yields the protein CAWTRGSWEKLFF. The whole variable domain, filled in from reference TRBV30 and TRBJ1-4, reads SQTIHQWPATLVQPVGSPLSLECTVEGTSNPNLYWYRQAAGRGLQLLFYSVGIGQISSEVPQNLSASRPQDRQFILSSKKLLLSDSGFYLCAWTRGSWEKLFFGSGTQLSVL.

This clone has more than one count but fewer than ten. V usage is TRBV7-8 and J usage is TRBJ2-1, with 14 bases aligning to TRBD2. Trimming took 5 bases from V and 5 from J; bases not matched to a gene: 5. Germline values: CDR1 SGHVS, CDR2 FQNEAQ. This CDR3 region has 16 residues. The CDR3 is CASSPRTSGGNNEQFF. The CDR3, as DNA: TGTGCCAGCAGCCCGAGGACTAGCGGGGGGAACAATGAGCAGTTCTTC.

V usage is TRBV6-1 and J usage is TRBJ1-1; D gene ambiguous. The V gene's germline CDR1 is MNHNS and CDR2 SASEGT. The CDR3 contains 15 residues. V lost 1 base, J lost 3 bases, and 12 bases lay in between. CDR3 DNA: TGTGCCAGCAGTGAAGGTAGCGAAATCTACACTGAAGCTTTCTTT. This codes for CASSEGSEIYTEAFF.

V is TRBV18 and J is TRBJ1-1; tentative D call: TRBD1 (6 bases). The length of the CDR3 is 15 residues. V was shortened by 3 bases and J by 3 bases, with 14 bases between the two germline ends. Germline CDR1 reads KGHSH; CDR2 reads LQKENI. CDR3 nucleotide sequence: TGTGCCAGCTCACCGAGGAGACAGGACTACACTGAAGCTTTCTTT. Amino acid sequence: CASSPRRQDYTEAFF.

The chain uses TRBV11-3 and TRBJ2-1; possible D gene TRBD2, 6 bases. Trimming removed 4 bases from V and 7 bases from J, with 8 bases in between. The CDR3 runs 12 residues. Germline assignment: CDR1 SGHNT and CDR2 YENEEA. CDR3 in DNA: TGTGCCAGCAGCTCCAGCGGGAATGAGCAGTTCTTC. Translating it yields CASSSSGNEQFF.

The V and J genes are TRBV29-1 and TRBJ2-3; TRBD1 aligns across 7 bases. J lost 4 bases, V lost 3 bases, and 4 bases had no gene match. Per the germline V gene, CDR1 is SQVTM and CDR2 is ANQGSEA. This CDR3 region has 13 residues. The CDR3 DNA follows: TGCAGCGTTGAGAGGCAGGGGGCAGATACGCAGTATTTT. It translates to CSVERQGADTQYF.

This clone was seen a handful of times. DNA of the CDR3: TGTGCCAGCAGCTTTCCAGGGGTGTACAATGAGCAGTTCTTC. Amino acids: CASSFPGVYNEQFF. V is TRBV5-6 and J is TRBJ2-1, with a possible D match to TRBD1 (6 bases). Germline V lookup: CDR1 SGHDT, CDR2 YYEEEE. This CDR3 has 14 amino acids. The V and J ends lost 2 bases and 4 bases respectively, with 10 bases between them.

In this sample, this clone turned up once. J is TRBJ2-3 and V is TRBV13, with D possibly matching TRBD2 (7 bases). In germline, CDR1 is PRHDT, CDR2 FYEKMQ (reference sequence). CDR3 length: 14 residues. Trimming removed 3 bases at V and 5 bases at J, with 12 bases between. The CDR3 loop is CASSLGGGGDTQYF. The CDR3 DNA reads TGTGCCAGCAGCTTGGGAGGGGGGGGAGATACGCAGTATTTT.

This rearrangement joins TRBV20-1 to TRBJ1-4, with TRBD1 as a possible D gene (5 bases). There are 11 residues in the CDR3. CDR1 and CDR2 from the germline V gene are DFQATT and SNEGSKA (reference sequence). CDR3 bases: TGCAGCGTTAGGGGTAGCGAAAAACTGTTTTTT. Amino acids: CSVRGSEKLFF.